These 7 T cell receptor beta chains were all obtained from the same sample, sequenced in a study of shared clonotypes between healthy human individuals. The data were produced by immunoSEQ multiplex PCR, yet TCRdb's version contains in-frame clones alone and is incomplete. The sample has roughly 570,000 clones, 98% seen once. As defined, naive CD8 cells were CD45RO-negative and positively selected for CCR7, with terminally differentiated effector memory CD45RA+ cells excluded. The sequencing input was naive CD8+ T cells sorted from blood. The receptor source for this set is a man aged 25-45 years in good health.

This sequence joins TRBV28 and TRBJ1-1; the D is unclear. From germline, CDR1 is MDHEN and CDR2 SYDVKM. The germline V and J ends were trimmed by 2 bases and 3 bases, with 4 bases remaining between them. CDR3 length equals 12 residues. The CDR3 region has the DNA TGTGCCAGCAGTTTAGATTACACTGAAGCTTTCTTT. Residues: CASSLDYTEAFF.

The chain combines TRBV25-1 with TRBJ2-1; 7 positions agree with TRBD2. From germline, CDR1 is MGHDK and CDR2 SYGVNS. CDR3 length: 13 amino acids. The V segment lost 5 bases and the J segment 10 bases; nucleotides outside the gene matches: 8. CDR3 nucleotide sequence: TGTGCCAGCAGTCGGGGAGGGGAGTTGGAGCAGTTCTTC. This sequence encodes CASSRGGELEQFF.

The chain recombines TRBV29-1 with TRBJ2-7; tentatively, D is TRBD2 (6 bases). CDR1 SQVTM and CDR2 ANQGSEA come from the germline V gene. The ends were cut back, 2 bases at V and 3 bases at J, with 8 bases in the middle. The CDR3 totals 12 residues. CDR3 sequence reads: CSVEWRDYEQYF. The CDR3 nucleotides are TGCAGCGTTGAATGGAGGGACTACGAGCAGTACTTC.

The chain's CDR3 is CASSVRLGSSYNEQFF. The CDR3 DNA is TGTGCCAGCAGCGTTCGACTCGGGAGCTCCTACAATGAGCAGTTCTTC. The V and J genes are TRBV5-5 and TRBJ2-1, with D tentatively TRBD2 (6 bases). CDR1 SGHKS and CDR2 YYEKEE come from the germline V gene (reference sequence). The CDR3 spans 16 residues. Trimming took off 4 bases at V and 0 bases at J, with 14 bases between the two ends. Together with reference TRBV5-5 and TRBJ2-1, the CDR3 gives the full variable domain: DAGVTQSPTHLIKTRGQQVTLRCSPISGHKSVSWYQQVLGQGPQFIFQYYEKEERGRGNFPDRFSARQFPNYSSELNVNALLLGDSALYLCASSVRLGSSYNEQFFGPGTRLTVL.

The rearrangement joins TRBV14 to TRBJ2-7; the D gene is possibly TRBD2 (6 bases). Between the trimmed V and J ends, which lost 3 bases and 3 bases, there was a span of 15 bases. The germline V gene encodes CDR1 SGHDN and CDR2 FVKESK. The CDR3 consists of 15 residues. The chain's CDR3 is CASSQLASEDYEQYF. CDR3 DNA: TGTGCCAGCAGCCAGCTGGCTAGCGAGGACTACGAGCAGTACTTC.

CDR3 sequence reads: CASSPVVGTSSYEQYF. CDR3 bases: TGTGCCAGCAGTCCCGTGGTGGGCACAAGCTCCTACGAGCAGTACTTC. The chain is built from TRBV6-6 and TRBJ2-7, with unresolved D. Germline CDR1 is MNHNY and CDR2 is SVGAGI (reference sequence). CDR3 length: 16 residues. Trimming pared 5 bases from V and 0 bases from J, leaving 17 bases between.

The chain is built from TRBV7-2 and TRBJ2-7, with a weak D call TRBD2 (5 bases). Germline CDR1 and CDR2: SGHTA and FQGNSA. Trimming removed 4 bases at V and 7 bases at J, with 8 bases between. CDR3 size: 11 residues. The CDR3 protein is CASSSPGEQYF. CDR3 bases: TGTGCCAGCAGCTCCCCGGGGGAGCAGTACTTC.